The rows below give T cell receptor beta chains drawn from one sample of a study of shared clonotypes between healthy human individuals. Clones were sequenced by immunoSEQ multiplex PCR, and TCRdb holds only the in-frame ones, with some missing. The sample has 190,000 or so clones; approximately 62% are singletons. The material sequenced was memory CD4+ T cells sorted from blood. The receptors shown here come from a man younger than 45 in good health. Each CDR3 is given with its conserved first and last residue. D genes are given only for firm matches. The size entry is marked missing in some rows and otherwise reads once, few, many or a size class.

NA	NA	TRBJ2-2	TRBV18	18	TGTGCCAGCTCACCAGGGGGCAGGGCCTCCTCGAACACCGGGGAGCTGTTTTTT	CASSPGGRASSNTGELFF
NA	NA	TRBJ2-7	TRBV29-1	11	TGCAGCGTTGAAGATCTCGACGAGCAGTACTTC	CSVEDLDEQYF
NA	TRBD1	TRBJ2-3	TRBV7-3	14	TGTGCCAGCAGCTTAGGTCAGGGGGCGGATACGCAGTATTTT	CASSLGQGADTQYF
NA	TRBD1	TRBJ2-7	TRBV2	15	TGTGCCAGCAGCAGAAGGGGGCAAGCGCCGGGCGAGCAGTACTTC	CASSRRGQAPGEQYF
once	NA	TRBJ2-3	TRBV29-1	10	TGCAGCGTTGGTTCAGATACGCAGTATTTT	CSVGSDTQYF
NA	NA	TRBJ2-3	TRBV6-5	13	TGTGCCAGCAGTTACCCCGGCACAGATACGCAGTATTTT	CASSYPGTDTQYF
NA	NA	TRBJ2-4	TRBV11-2	14	TGTGCCAGCAGCTTAGTTGGTTGGGGTAACATTCAGTACTTC	CASSLVGWGNIQYF
NA	TRBD1	TRBJ2-1	TRBV5-1	14	TGCGCCAGCAGCCCGGGACAGATGATCAATGAGCAGTTCTTC	CASSPGQMINEQFF
NA	NA	TRBJ2-7	TRBV7-2	16	TGTGCCAGCAGTTTTCGGCCGGGACGTGTCTCCTACGAGCAGTACTTC	CASSFRPGRVSYEQYF
NA	NA	TRBJ1-1	TRBV7-3	15	TGTGCCAGCAGCTTAACGGGACGTCAGAACACTGAAGCTTTCTTT	CASSLTGRQNTEAFF
NA	NA	TRBJ2-7	TRBV5-4	13	TGTGCCAGCAGCTTGGGACAGCTCTACGAGCAGTACTTC	CASSLGQLYEQYF
NA	NA	TRBJ2-5	TRBV25-1	15	TGTGCCAGCAGTGCCTCAGGGGCGGCCCAAGAGACCCAGTACTTC	CASSASGAAQETQYF
NA	TRBD1	TRBJ2-1	TRBV7-8	14	TGTGCCAGCAGCTTAGAGGGACAGGGAGGTGAGCAGTTCTTC	CASSLEGQGGEQFF
NA	NA	TRBJ1-2	TRBV27	15	TGTGCCAGCAGTTTAACGGTCCGCCAGGGAGGCGGCTACACCTTC	CASSLTVRQGGGYTF
NA	TRBD2	TRBJ2-1	TRBV19	15	TGTGCCAGTAATCGGCTAGCGGCGGGGCGGAATGAGCAGTTCTTC	CASNRLAAGRNEQFF
NA	NA	TRBJ1-2	TRBV6-5	13	TGTGCCAGCAGCTCGGGGCAGTCCTATGGCTACACCTTC	CASSSGQSYGYTF
NA	TRBD2	TRBJ2-1	TRBV5-4	15	TGTGCCAGCAGCTTCGGGACTAGCGGTCACAATGAGCAGTTCTTC	CASSFGTSGHNEQFF
NA	TRBD1	TRBJ1-2	TRBV5-4	14	TGTGCCAGCAGCTCTGGGACAGGGGGCGATGGCTACACCTTC	CASSSGTGGDGYTF
NA	NA	TRBJ2-1	TRBV7-3	15	TGTGCCAGCAGCTCAGACAGTAGCTCCTACAATGAGCAGTTCTTC	CASSSDSSSYNEQFF
NA	NA	TRBJ2-1	TRBV2	12	TGTGCCAGCAAAGGTGTCGGTGATGAGCAGTTCTTC	CASKGVGDEQFF
NA	NA	TRBJ2-7	TRBV6-6	14	TGTGCCAGCAGTGAGGTTTCAGGAGGCCACGAGCAGTACTTC	CASSEVSGGHEQYF
NA	NA	TRBJ1-5	TRBV21-1	15	TGTGCCAGCAGCAAAGGGAGGCACCCTTGGCAGCCCCAGCATTTT	CASSKGRHPWQPQHF
NA	NA	TRBJ2-1	TRBV9	13	TGTGCCAGCAGCGCTCGACTAGAAGGTGAGCAGTTCTTC	CASSARLEGEQFF
NA	TRBD1	TRBJ1-3	TRBV4-3	15	TGCGCCAGCAGCCAATCAGGGGGCTTTGGAAACACCATATATTTT	CASSQSGGFGNTIYF
NA	NA	TRBJ2-1	TRBV7-9	14	TGTGCCAGCAGCCGTCAGGAGGGCCCATATGAGCAGTTCTTC	CASSRQEGPYEQFF
NA	NA	TRBJ2-3	TRBV5-1	13	TGCGCCAGCAGCTTGGAGGCGGTCGATACGCAGTATTTT	CASSLEAVDTQYF
NA	TRBD1	TRBJ1-2	TRBV30	14	TGTGCCTGGACCACGACAGGGAGGTCCTATGGCTACACCTTC	CAWTTTGRSYGYTF
NA	TRBD1	TRBJ2-1	TRBV7-4	15	TGTGCCAGCAGCCGAGGACAGGGAGACGTCAATGAGCAGTTCTTC	CASSRGQGDVNEQFF
NA	TRBD2	TRBJ2-3	TRBV11-2	18	TGTGCCAGCAGCTTATTGGGGACTAGCGGGAGTTATACAGATACGCAGTATTTT	CASSLLGTSGSYTDTQYF
NA	NA	TRBJ1-1	TRBV9	13	TGTGCCAGCAGCGTGTCTGAGAACACTGAAGCTTTCTTT	CASSVSENTEAFF
NA	TRBD1	TRBJ1-2	TRBV2	15	TGTGCCAGCAGTGTCGGAGGGACAGCTTCCTATGGCTACACCTTC	CASSVGGTASYGYTF
NA	NA	TRBJ1-1	TRBV6-6	16	TGTGCCAGCAGCTCCTTTCTACTCGGGGGTGGCACTGAAGCTTTCTTT	CASSSFLLGGGTEAFF
few	TRBD2	TRBJ2-5	TRBV7-8	16	TGTGCCAGCAGCTCCAGACTAGCTTATCCTCAAGAGACCCAGTACTTC	CASSSRLAYPQETQYF
NA	TRBD1	TRBJ2-7	TRBV10-3	16	TGTGCCATCAGTAACCCCCACGGGACAGGACCTTACGAGCAGTACTTC	CAISNPHGTGPYEQYF
few	NA	TRBJ2-1	TRBV11-3	13	TGTGCCAGCAGAGGGGGGGACAGCAATGAGCAGTTCTTC	CASRGGDSNEQFF
NA	NA	TRBJ2-4	TRBV7-2	13	TGTGCCAGCAGCCTATACCCGGGGTCTAGCCTGGACTTC	CASSLYPGSSLDF
NA	NA	TRBJ2-5	TRBV6-5	13	TGTGCCAGCAGTCCACGACCACCTAGGGACCAGTACTTC	CASSPRPPRDQYF
NA	TRBD2	TRBJ2-3	TRBV6-1	15	TGTGCCAGCAGTGAAGAGGCGGGAGGGACAGATACGCAGTATTTT	CASSEEAGGTDTQYF
NA	NA	TRBJ1-1	TRBV6-1	12	TGTGCCAGCACTCCAGCTTACACTGAAGCTTTCTTT	CASTPAYTEAFF
NA	TRBD1	TRBJ2-7	TRBV6-1	13	TGTGCCAGCAGAAACAGGGGCCCCTACGAGCAGTACTTC	CASRNRGPYEQYF
NA	NA	TRBJ2-1	TRBV19	15	TGTGCCAGTAAGCCTAGGCGGAGCTCCTACAATGAGCAGTTCTTC	CASKPRRSSYNEQFF
many	NA	TRBJ1-1	TRBV19	14	TGTGCCAGTAGTGCCCACAGGGAGAACACTGAAGCTTTCTTT	CASSAHRENTEAFF
NA	NA	TRBJ1-1	TRBV21-1	14	TGTGCCAGCAGCAAAAAGTGGGCGAACACTGAAGCTTTCTTT	CASSKKWANTEAFF
NA	TRBD1	TRBJ2-3	TRBV6-1	14	TGTGCCAGCAACAGGGGCCAAGGCACAGATACGCAGTATTTT	CASNRGQGTDTQYF
NA	TRBD1	TRBJ2-1	TRBV5-1	15	TGCGCCAGCAGCTTCGGACAGGGCTCCTACAATGAGCAGTTCTTC	CASSFGQGSYNEQFF
NA	NA	TRBJ2-7	TRBV28	12	TGTGCCAGCAGTTGGCAGACCTACGAGCAGTACTTC	CASSWQTYEQYF